This note documents a single T cell receptor (beta chain) sequence. What it binds is not known. The CDR3 spans 14 residues. Unmatched junction bases numbered 5, after V lost 5 bases and J lost 8 bases. Germline V gene lookup returns CDR1 SGHVS and CDR2 FQNEAQ. TCRdb analysed the reads with MiXCR anew, one entry per CDR3 protein. The sample includes approximately 300,000 distinct CDR3 sequences, almost 30% of them seen just once. The sample originates from a study of T cell repertoires in cytomegalovirus infection. Study details: Peptides in the study included HLA-C-restricted and HLA-B-restricted CMV epitopes. Evidence of both CMV infection and a matching HLA type came from public TCR beta signatures. Study conclusions and caveats: CMV carriers having the relevant HLA were flagged by cumulative public TCR beta family frequency. CMV-specific TCR beta clonotypes restricted by HLA-C dominated the ex vivo response.

The genes are TRBV7-8 and TRBJ1-4, with 10 positions matching TRBD1. Here the sequenced sample was cultured PBMCs, taken from culture after CMV antigen stimulation. The origin of this receptor is a human donor in good health (CMV status not recorded). Some clones in this sample may be carry-over from other donors' samples. CDR3 region: CASSLDRGLEKLFF. DNA of the CDR3: TGTGCCAGCAGCCTGGACAGGGGGTTAGAAAAACTGTTTTTT.